This T cell receptor (beta chain) originates from a study of blood T cell repertoires in COVID-19. The germline gives CDR1 LGHNA, CDR2 YNFKEQ. The CDR3 runs 14 residues. Unmatched junction bases numbered 5, after V lost 3 bases and J lost 7 bases. This clone was observed at least ten times. The table came from immunoSEQ multiplex PCR; TCRdb's copy has only in-frame clones and leaves some out. Here the sample spans around 65,000 clones, 75% to 85% being singletons. Material for sequencing was peripheral blood. The chain recombines TRBV4-2 with TRBJ2-2; 7 nucleotides line up with TRBD1. The clonotype originates from a human donor in a cohort sampled during active COVID-19. The CDR3 coding sequence is TGTGCCAGCAGCCACCCCCGGGACAGCGGGGAGCTGTTTTTT. Its protein is CASSHPRDSGELFF.